Listed here are 22 T cell receptor beta chains from one sample, sequenced in a study of blood T cell repertoires in COVID-19. Produced via immunoSEQ multiplex PCR; TCRdb's table is partial and in-frame only. Here the sample spans 250,000 to 300,000 clones, 86% being singletons. Sequencing was done on a sample of peripheral blood. Receptors were obtained from a man between 18 and 29 years old with active or convalescent COVID-19.

V gene TRBV19 combines with J gene TRBJ2-5, with D perhaps TRBD2 (5 bases). Germline V gene data show CDR1 as LNHDA and CDR2 as SQIVND (reference sequence). Between the trimmed V and J ends, which lost 5 bases and 2 bases, there was a span of 9 bases. The CDR3 extends over 13 amino acids. The CDR3 DNA reads as TGTGCCAGTAGTTCGGGAATGCAAGAGACCCAGTACTTC. It is translated as CASSSGMQETQYF.

The chain recombines TRBV18 with TRBJ1-1; D remains ambiguous. Germline CDR1 is KGHSH and CDR2 is LQKENI. Deletions cut 3 bases from V and 6 bases from J, with 11 bases between. The CDR3 loop spans 13 amino acids. The CDR3 nucleotides read TGTGCCAGCTCACCGCAGGCTACGCCTGAAGCTTTCTTT. The encoded protein is CASSPQATPEAFF.

V is TRBV6-1 and J is TRBJ1-4; maybe TRBD1 (6 bases). The CDR3 sequence is 16 residues long. The V gene's germline CDR1 is MNHNS and CDR2 SASEGT. With 2 bases removed from V and 7 bases from J, the gap between germline ends came to 17 bases. The CDR3: CASSEQSQGWGEKLFF. CDR3 bases: TGTGCCAGCAGTGAACAGTCACAGGGATGGGGTGAAAAACTGTTTTTT.

The V and J genes are TRBV3-1 (or the pseudogene TRBV3-2) and TRBJ1-2; D gene uncertain. Per germline, CDR1 LGHDT and CDR2 YNNKEL (reference sequence). Trimming shortened V by 3 bases and J by 5 bases, and 10 bases separated the two germline ends. The CDR3 sequence is 13 residues long. The CDR3 protein is CASSQGTSYGYTF. As DNA, the CDR3 is TGTGCCAGCAGCCAGGGCACTTCATATGGCTACACCTTC.

As concerns this clone: The sample holds other DNA sequences that translate to the same CDR3. The CDR3 loop is CASSYGGVAFF. The CDR3 DNA sequence: TGTGCCAGCAGTTACGGCGGGGTAGCTTTCTTT. The rearrangement uses TRBV6-5 and TRBJ1-1; D is unresolved. CDR3 length equals 11 residues. In germline, CDR1 is MNHEY, CDR2 SVGAGI. The V gene lost 2 bases and the J gene lost 10 bases, with 8 bases spanning the gap.

The rearrangement uses TRBV9 and TRBJ1-2, with 8 bases aligning to TRBD1. V lost 3 bases, J lost 8 bases, and 6 bases stayed unmatched. Germline V gene sequence: CDR1 SGDLS, CDR2 YYNGEE. The CDR3 spans 13 residues. DNA for the CDR3: TGTGCCAGCAGCGGAGGAGCAGGGGGCGGCTACACCTTC. This gives the protein CASSGGAGGGYTF.

This clone came up a few times. This chain joins TRBV9 and TRBJ2-1, with D tentatively TRBD2 (5 bases). The germline CDR1 and CDR2 sequences are SGDLS and YYNGEE. The CDR3 is made up of 14 amino acids. V was shortened by 0 bases and J by 12 bases, with 16 bases between the two germline ends. The CDR3 loop is CASSVEGLLLGQFF. The CDR3, as DNA: TGTGCCAGCAGCGTAGAAGGACTCCTGCTAGGGCAGTTCTTC. The full variable domain, its missing parts supplied by reference TRBV9 and TRBJ2-1, is DSGVTQTPKHLITATGQRVTLRCSPRSGDLSVYWYQQSLDQGLQFLIQYYNGEERAKGNILERFSAQQFPDLHSELNLSSLELGDSALYFCASSVEGLLLGQFFGPGTRLTVL.

CDR3 in amino acids: CASSLTGLYEQYF. Here the CDR3 DNA reads TGTGCCAGCAGCCTAACAGGGTTATACGAGCAGTACTTC. V usage is TRBV7-2 and J usage is TRBJ2-7; possible D gene TRBD1, 6 bases. V was shortened by 5 bases and J by 4 bases, with 12 bases between the two germline ends. CDR3 length: 13 residues. The V gene's germline CDR1 is SGHTA and CDR2 FQGNSA.

The genes are TRBV24-1 and TRBJ2-2; D perhaps matches TRBD1 (6 bases). Germline V gene sequence: CDR1 KGHDR, CDR2 SFDVKD. The CDR3 extends over 13 amino acids. The ends were cut back, 7 bases at V and 7 bases at J, with 12 bases in the middle. The CDR3 bases are TGTGCCACCAGATACAGGGACGTCGGGGAGCTGTTTTTT. Encoded protein: CATRYRDVGELFF.

The chain combines TRBV4-1 with TRBJ2-5, with D tentatively TRBD1 (6 bases). Germline CDR1 and CDR2: MGHRA and YSYEKL. The CDR3 length is 13 residues. The V and J ends lost 4 bases and 5 bases respectively, with 11 bases between them. The CDR3 sequence: CASSPWGRETQYF. CDR3 bases: TGCGCCAGCAGCCCCTGGGGGCGTGAGACCCAGTACTTC.

The chain recombines TRBV5-4 with TRBJ2-1, with 7 positions matching TRBD2. There are 14 residues in the CDR3. V lost 4 bases and J lost 5; bases outside the gene matches: 6. Germline assignment: CDR1 SGHNT and CDR2 YYREEE (reference sequence). CDR3 in DNA: TGTGCCAGCAGCCAGCGGGACTTACACAATGAGCAGTTCTTC. This translates into CASSQRDLHNEQFF.

The chain links TRBV6-5 to TRBJ2-3, with D perhaps matching TRBD1 (5 bases). Looked up from germline, CDR1 is MNHEY and CDR2 is SVGAGI. CDR3 size: 15 residues. The ends were cut back, 2 bases at V and 1 base at J, with 10 bases in the middle. The CDR3 protein is CASSYTGQGTDTQYF. CDR3 nucleotide sequence: TGTGCCAGCAGTTACACCGGACAAGGCACAGATACGCAGTATTTT.

J is TRBJ2-1 and V is TRBV10-3; 10 bases align to TRBD2. V was pared by 6 bases and J by 15 bases, with 8 bases of the junction left unmatched. In germline, CDR1 is ENHRY, CDR2 SYGVKD. This CDR3 spans 12 amino acids. CDR3 DNA: TGTGCCATCAGGGGGGAGCGGGAGGGTCTGTTCTTC. Protein: CAIRGEREGLFF.

The CDR3 loop reads CASSSHQGWGSPLHF. The CDR3 coding sequence is TGTGCCAGTAGTTCTCATCAGGGTTGGGGTTCACCCCTCCACTTT. The V call is TRBV19, the J call TRBJ1-6; D possibly corresponds to TRBD1 (5 bases). Germline V lookup: CDR1 LNHDA, CDR2 SQIVND (reference sequence). The V end lost 5 bases, the J end lost 9 bases, and 17 bases lay between the germline ends. The CDR3 extends over 15 amino acids.

J is TRBJ2-1 and V is TRBV2; D remains ambiguous. V lost 6 bases and J 4 bases, leaving 4 bases between the germline ends. Germline V gives CDR1 SNHLY, CDR2 FYNNEI. The CDR3 extends over 11 amino acids. The CDR3 bases are TGTGCCAGCAGCCAATACAATGAGCAGTTCTTC. Its translation is CASSQYNEQFF.

This chain uses TRBV30 with TRBJ2-7; tentatively, D is TRBD1 (5 bases). This CDR3 comprises 12 residues. Germline CDR1 GTSNPN, CDR2 SVGIG (reference sequence). Trimming cost V 5 bases and J 3 bases, with 11 bases left between them. The CDR3 nucleotides read TGTGCCTGGGCTAGGGGCAACTACGAGCAGTACTTC. Amino acids: CAWARGNYEQYF.

The CDR3 is CSASAGTSGFKNIQYF. CDR3 nucleotide sequence: TGCAGTGCTAGTGCCGGGACTAGCGGGTTCAAAAACATTCAGTACTTC. The genes are TRBV20-1 and TRBJ2-4, with 12 bases that match TRBD2. The CDR3 is 16 residues long. CDR1 DFQATT and CDR2 SNEGSKA come from the germline V gene (reference sequence). V gave up 3 bases and J gave up 3 bases; unmatched junction bases: 6.

This clone was picked up many times. The rearrangement joins TRBV9 to TRBJ2-3, with TRBD2 as a possible D gene (5 bases). CDR3 length equals 15 residues. CDR1 is SGDLS, CDR2 YYNGEE, per germline. V gave up 0 bases and J gave up 6 bases, with 14 bases separating them. The CDR3 nucleotides are TGTGCCAGCAGCGTAGCTAGCCTTTTTTCTGATACGCAGTATTTT. Its translation: CASSVASLFSDTQYF.

The chain carries TRBV9 and TRBJ2-3; the D is unclear. Germline CDR1 and CDR2: SGDLS and YYNGEE. Deletions cut 0 bases from V and 1 base from J, with 9 bases between. The CDR3 sequence is 15 residues long. The CDR3 nucleotides are TGTGCCAGCAGCGTAGGGCTCATCGGCACAGATACGCAGTATTTT. Its translation is CASSVGLIGTDTQYF.

The rearrangement uses TRBV19 and TRBJ1-4; D is ambiguous. V lost 5 bases to trimming and J lost 4 bases, with 11 bases between them. CDR3 length: 14 amino acids. Germline loops: CDR1 LNHDA, CDR2 SQIVND (reference sequence). CDR3 residues: CASSQEGINEKLFF. CDR3 in DNA: TGTGCCAGTAGTCAAGAGGGAATTAATGAAAAACTGTTTTTT.

Notes on this clone: One end of the junction varies from germline; a read error may be responsible. The same CDR3 can be traced to other DNA sequences in this sample. This rearrangement joins TRBV7-9 to TRBJ1-1; no clear D gene. The CDR3 contains 12 residues. CDR1 is SEHNR, CDR2 FQNEAQ, per germline (reference sequence). The CDR3 sequence: CASSPVNTEAFF. CDR3 nucleotide sequence: TGTGCCAGCAGCCCAGTGAATACTGAAGCTTTCTTT. Supplemented by reference TRBV7-9 and TRBJ1-1, the full variable domain reads DTGVSQNPRHKITKRGQNVTFRCDPISEHNRLYWYRQTLGQGPEFLTYFQNEAQLEKSRLLSDRFSAERPKGSFSTLEIQRTEQGDSAMYLCASSPVNTEAFFGQGTRLTVV.

This clone was counted only a few times. CDR3 region: CASSFTTRQPQHF. The CDR3 nucleotides are TGTGCCAGCAGTTTTACGACTCGTCAGCCCCAGCATTTT. The rearrangement joins TRBV12-3 or TRBV12-4 to TRBJ1-5; unclear D gene. V lost 3 bases, J lost 6 bases, and 9 bases lay in between. The CDR3 runs to 13 residues.